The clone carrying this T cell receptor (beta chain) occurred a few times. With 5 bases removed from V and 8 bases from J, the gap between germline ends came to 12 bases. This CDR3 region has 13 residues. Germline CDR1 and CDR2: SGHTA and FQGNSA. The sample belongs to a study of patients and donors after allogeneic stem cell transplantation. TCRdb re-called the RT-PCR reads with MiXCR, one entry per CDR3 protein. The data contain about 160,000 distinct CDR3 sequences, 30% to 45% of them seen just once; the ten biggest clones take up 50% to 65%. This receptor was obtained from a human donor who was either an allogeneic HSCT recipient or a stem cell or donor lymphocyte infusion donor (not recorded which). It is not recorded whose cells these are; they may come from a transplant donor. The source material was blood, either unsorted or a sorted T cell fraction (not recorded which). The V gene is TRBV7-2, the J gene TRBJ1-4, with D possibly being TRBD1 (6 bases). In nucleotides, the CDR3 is TGTGCCAGCAGCCAAACAGGGTACGAAAAACTGTTTTTT. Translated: CASSQTGYEKLFF.